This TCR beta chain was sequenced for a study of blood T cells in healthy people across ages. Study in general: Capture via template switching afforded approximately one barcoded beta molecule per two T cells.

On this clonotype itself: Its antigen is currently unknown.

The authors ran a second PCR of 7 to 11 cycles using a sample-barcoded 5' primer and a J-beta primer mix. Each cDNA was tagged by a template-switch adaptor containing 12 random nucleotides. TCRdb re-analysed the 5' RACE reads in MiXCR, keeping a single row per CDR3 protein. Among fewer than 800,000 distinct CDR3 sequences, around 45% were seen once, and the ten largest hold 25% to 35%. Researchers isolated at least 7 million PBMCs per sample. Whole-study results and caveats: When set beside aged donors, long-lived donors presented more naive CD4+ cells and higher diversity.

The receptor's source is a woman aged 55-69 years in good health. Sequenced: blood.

This CDR3 reads CASSQGATSGRWADTQYF. The CDR3 DNA sequence: TGCGCCAGCAGCCAAGGAGCAACTAGCGGGAGGTGGGCAGATACGCAGTATTTT. The V and J genes are TRBV4-3 and TRBJ2-3; 12 bases are a match to TRBD2. In germline, CDR1 is LGHNA, CDR2 YSLEER. This CDR3 comprises 18 residues. J gave up 4 bases and V 1 base, and 9 bases lay outside the gene matches.